This T cell receptor (beta chain) was identified during a study of identical twins. Each CDR3 protein is one row after TCRdb ran MiXCR on the 5' RACE reads. The repertoire holds under 800,000 distinct CDR3 sequences, with 20% to 25% as singletons. This clonotype was recorded a few times. The V end was cut by 1 base, the J end by 3 bases, with 10 bases between. Germline V gene lookup returns CDR1 DFQATT and CDR2 SNEGSKA (reference sequence). This CDR3 has 13 amino acids. Separately, the same data were catalogued under a study of T cells expressing NK-cell markers.

The chain employs TRBV20-1 and TRBJ2-7; D is uncertain. What was sequenced was PBMCs. The TCR comes from a woman in her late teens or twenties in good health. The chain's CDR3 is CSARGPVDYEQYF. CDR3 nucleotides: TGCAGTGCTAGAGGACCTGTCGACTACGAGCAGTACTTC.